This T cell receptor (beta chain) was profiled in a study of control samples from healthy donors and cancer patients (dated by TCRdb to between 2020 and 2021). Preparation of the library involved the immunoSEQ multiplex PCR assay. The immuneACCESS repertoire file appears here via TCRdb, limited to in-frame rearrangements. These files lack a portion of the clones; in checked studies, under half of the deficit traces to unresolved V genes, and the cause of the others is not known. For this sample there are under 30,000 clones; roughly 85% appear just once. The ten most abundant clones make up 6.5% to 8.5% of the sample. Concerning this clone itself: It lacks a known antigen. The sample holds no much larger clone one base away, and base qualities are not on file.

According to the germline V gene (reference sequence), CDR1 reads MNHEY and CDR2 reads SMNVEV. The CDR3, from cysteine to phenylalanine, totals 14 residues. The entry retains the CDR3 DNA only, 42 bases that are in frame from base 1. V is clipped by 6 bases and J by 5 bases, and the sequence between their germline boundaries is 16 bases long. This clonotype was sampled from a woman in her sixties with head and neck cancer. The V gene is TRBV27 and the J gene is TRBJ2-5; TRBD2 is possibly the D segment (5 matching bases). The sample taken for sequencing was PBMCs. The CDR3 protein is CASRGDGFRETQYF. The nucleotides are TGTGCCAGCAGGGGAGATGGGTTCAGGGAGACCCAGTACTTC.